Listed here are 20 T cell receptor beta chains from one sample, sequenced in a study of CD8 T cells in ankylosing spondylitis. Study findings and constraints: A TCR beta motif of seven or eight highly homologous variants appeared characteristic of ankylosing spondylitis blood.

Using its own MiXCR run on the 5' RACE reads, TCRdb lists one record per CDR3 protein. Among around 440,000 distinct CDR3 sequences listed, 17% were seen once. These TCRs' antigens remain unknown. The sequencing input was blood, either unsorted or a sorted T cell fraction (not recorded which). These receptors all come from a male donor with ankylosing spondylitis.

This clonotype was counted between two and nine times. The V gene is TRBV6-1, the J gene TRBJ2-1; 8 bases fit TRBD1. V was pared by 6 bases and J by 3 bases, with 7 bases of the junction left unmatched. This CDR3 has 15 residues. The germline gives CDR1 MNHNS, CDR2 SASEGT. CDR3: CASSRTGLNYNEQFF. DNA of the CDR3: TGTGCCAGCAGCAGGACAGGGCTAAACTACAATGAGCAGTTCTTC.

The CDR3 nucleotides read TGCGCCAGCAGCTTGACTAGCGGGGGGGCCTACAATGAGCAGTTCTTC. This codes for CASSLTSGGAYNEQFF. This chain uses TRBV5-1 with TRBJ2-1; 13 bases align to TRBD2. CDR3 length equals 16 residues. Germline values: CDR1 SGHRS, CDR2 YFSETQ. The V gene end was trimmed by 1 base and the J gene end by 2 bases; junction bases not matched to a gene: 0.

The chain combines TRBV29-1 with TRBJ2-2; 7 positions agree with TRBD2. Germline trimming cut 5 bases from V and 5 bases from J; bases unmatched to any gene: 5. The CDR3 runs to 13 residues. CDR1 SQVTM and CDR2 ANQGSEA come from the germline V gene. The CDR3: CSVTRGYTGELFF. The DNA for the CDR3 is TGCAGCGTTACGCGGGGGTATACCGGGGAGCTGTTTTTT.

This clonotype was seen only a few times. J is TRBJ2-3 and V is TRBV9, with 14 bases aligning to TRBD2. The V segment lost 8 bases and the J segment 10 bases; nucleotides outside the gene matches: 9. The germline V gene encodes CDR1 SGDLS and CDR2 YYNGEE. The length of the CDR3 is 14 residues. The CDR3 sequence is CASSGLAGGGSQYF. The CDR3 nucleotides read TGTGCCAGTTCCGGACTAGCGGGGGGAGGTTCGCAGTATTTT.

This clonotype has only a few counts. The chain joins TRBV4-1 to TRBJ1-3, with D perhaps matching TRBD1 (5 bases). The germline gives CDR1 MGHRA, CDR2 YSYEKL. V gave up 0 bases and J gave up 3 bases, with 12 bases separating them. The CDR3 totals 16 residues. The CDR3 sequence: CASSQDPGSGGNTIYF. The CDR3, as DNA: TGCGCCAGCAGCCAAGATCCAGGGTCCGGTGGAAACACCATATATTTT.

In DNA, the CDR3 is TGTGCCAGCAGCTTCGGAGCGGGCCCAAATGAGCAGTTCTTC. This codes for CASSFGAGPNEQFF. The chain has TRBV7-9 and TRBJ2-1, with D perhaps TRBD2 (6 bases). Trimming cost V 3 bases and J 7 bases, with 13 bases left between them. The CDR3 extends over 14 amino acids. Per the germline V gene, CDR1 is SEHNR and CDR2 is FQNEAQ (reference sequence).

The table lists this clonotype with many counts. This chain joins TRBV7-2 and TRBJ1-4; TRBD1 is a possible D gene (6 bases). The CDR3 is 14 residues long. V was clipped by 3 bases and J by 8 bases, with 13 bases between them. In germline, CDR1 is SGHTA, CDR2 FQGNSA. The CDR3 DNA sequence: TGTGCCAGCAGCTTGACAGGACCTCGGGAAAAACTGTTTTTT. It yields the protein CASSLTGPREKLFF.

This clonotype was seen at least ten times. This chain joins TRBV18 and TRBJ2-2; tentatively, D is TRBD1 (6 bases). The CDR3 loop spans 15 amino acids. Per germline, CDR1 KGHSH and CDR2 LQKENI. Trimming left V 6 bases short and J 2 bases short, with 13 bases between. The CDR3 DNA is TGTGCCAGCTCCCGCGGACAGAGTAACACCGGGGAGCTGTTTTTT. The encoded protein is CASSRGQSNTGELFF.

There are a few counts of this clonotype. The gene calls are TRBV24-1 and TRBJ2-2; D is perhaps TRBD1 (5 bases). Deletions cut 0 bases from V and 4 bases from J, with 11 bases between. The V gene's germline CDR1 is KGHDR and CDR2 SFDVKD. The CDR3 sequence is 16 residues long. The DNA of the CDR3 is TGTGCCACCAGTGATTTGGGGGCAGGCCGCACCGGGGAGCTGTTTTTT. Its translation is CATSDLGAGRTGELFF.

As concerns this clonotype: This is likely a read error, given that the CDR3 carries no conserved phenylalanine or tryptophan at its end. The chain combines TRBV20-1 with TRBJ1-1; D is uncertain. The germline V gene encodes CDR1 DFQATT and CDR2 SNEGSKA (reference sequence). The CDR3 runs to 14 residues. The CDR3 here is CSARGPVWNTEAFL. CDR3 sequence (DNA): TGCAGTGCAAGAGGACCGGTCTGGAACACTGAAGCTTTCCTT.

The chain links TRBV19 to TRBJ2-7; 11 bases are a match to TRBD2. The germline CDR1 and CDR2 sequences are LNHDA and SQIVND (reference sequence). The CDR3 covers 16 residues. Trimming took 3 bases from V and 6 from J; bases not matched to a gene: 10. Here the CDR3 DNA reads TGTGCCAGTAGTATCTTTTTACTAGCGGGAGTAGGCGAGCAGTACTTC. It specifies CASSIFLLAGVGEQYF.

This clonotype was seen ten or more times. This sequence joins TRBV11-3 and TRBJ2-2; 12 bases are shared with TRBD2. The V gene end was trimmed by 4 bases and the J gene end by 7 bases; junction bases not matched to a gene: 13. Germline V gene lookup returns CDR1 SGHNT and CDR2 YENEEA. The CDR3 length is 18 residues. The CDR3 nucleotides read TGTGCCAGCAGCTCAACCGGGACTAGCGGGTCGAAAGGCGGGGAGCTGTTTTTT. This encodes CASSSTGTSGSKGGELFF.

A few counts support this clonotype. The chain couples TRBV19 to TRBJ1-5, with D maybe TRBD1 (6 bases). Trimming stripped 3 bases from V and 3 bases from J, with 21 bases between. Germline V lookup: CDR1 LNHDA, CDR2 SQIVND (reference sequence). This CDR3 spans 18 amino acids. CDR3 in DNA: TGTGCCAGTAGTATTATGCGGACAGCGTTAAGTTACAATCAGCCCCAGCATTTT. This gives the protein CASSIMRTALSYNQPQHF.

The rearrangement joins TRBV7-9 to TRBJ1-2, with 9 bases matching TRBD1. J gave up 2 bases and V 5 bases, and 3 bases lay outside the gene matches. CDR1 SEHNR and CDR2 FQNEAQ come from the germline V gene (reference sequence). The CDR3 spans 14 residues. The CDR3 coding sequence is TGTGCCAGCAGCCACGGGACAGGGAACTATGGCTACACCTTC. Encoded protein: CASSHGTGNYGYTF.

This clonotype was seen ten or more times. The rearrangement uses TRBV12-3 or TRBV12-4 and TRBJ2-5, with 7 nucleotides matching TRBD1. V was pared by 7 bases and J by 5 bases, with 13 bases of the junction left unmatched. This CDR3 is built from 15 residues. In DNA form, the CDR3 reads TGTGCCAGCACCTCTTTAGGGGGCCGTTGGGAGACCCAGTACTTC. Translation gives CASTSLGGRWETQYF.

The CDR3 nucleotides are TGTGCCAGCAGCAAACGACAGGGAGAGCAGTACTTC. Its protein product is CASSKRQGEQYF. This chain links TRBV3-1 with TRBJ2-7; 7 bases fit TRBD1. This CDR3 is 12 amino acids long. Germline trimming cut 5 bases from V and 7 bases from J; bases unmatched to any gene: 5. Germline CDR1 reads LGHDT; CDR2 reads YNNKEL (reference sequence).

This sequence joins TRBV29-1 and TRBJ2-1; TRBD1 matches 8 bases. Germline V gives CDR1 SQVTM, CDR2 ANQGSEA. The CDR3 sequence is 15 residues long. V gave up 1 base and J gave up 8 bases; unmatched junction bases: 10. DNA of the CDR3: TGCAGCGTTGAAGGGCCGGACAGGGTCTTCGATGAGCAGTTCTTC. Protein: CSVEGPDRVFDEQFF.

The chain uses TRBV7-2 and TRBJ2-5, with D tentatively TRBD2 (5 bases). CDR1 SGHTA and CDR2 FQGNSA come from the germline V gene. There are 15 residues in the CDR3. Trimming pared 2 bases from V and 4 bases from J, leaving 14 bases between. The CDR3 protein is CASSLSSGARETQYF. The CDR3 DNA reads as TGTGCCAGCAGCTTATCGAGCGGCGCACGAGAGACCCAGTACTTC.

The genes are TRBV24-1 and TRBJ1-2; D is ambiguous. The CDR3 is 11 residues long. Looked up from germline, CDR1 is KGHDR and CDR2 is SFDVKD. The ends were cut back, 3 bases at V and 7 bases at J, with 5 bases in the middle. CDR3 DNA sequence: TGTGCCACCAGTGATGGCGTTGGCTACACCTTC. Translated, it gives CATSDGVGYTF.

This clonotype was observed at least ten times. The rearrangement joins TRBV20-1 to TRBJ2-7, with 7 bases aligning to TRBD1. CDR1 is DFQATT, CDR2 SNEGSKA, per germline (reference sequence). The CDR3 contains 14 residues. J lost 2 bases, V lost 1 base, and 5 bases had no gene match. CDR3 region: CSARGQGLTYEQYF. The DNA for the CDR3 is TGCAGTGCTAGAGGACAGGGATTAACCTACGAGCAGTACTTC.